These T cell receptor beta chains were read from a single sample in a study of shared clonotypes between healthy human individuals. TCRdb keeps only in-frame clones here, not all; method: immunoSEQ multiplex PCR. Seen here are around 2.1 million clones, roughly 91% observed once, and the top ten hold roughly 1.8%. Sequencing was performed on naive CD8+ T cells from PBMCs. Receptors were obtained from a man between 18 and 29 years old in good health. Some clones in this sample may be carry-over from other donors' samples. Each CDR3 is given with its conserved first and last residue. D genes are given only for firm matches. The size of a clone is reported for some rows only, either as once, few or many, or as a class for expanded clones.

CDR3	DNA	length	J	D	V	size
CASRDRGGYEQYF	TGTGCCAGCAGGGACAGGGGAGGCTACGAGCAGTACTTC	13	TRBJ2-7	TRBD1	TRBV27	-
CASSQDARTRGGELFF	TGTGCCAGCAGCCAAGATGCCAGAACTCGGGGCGGGGAGCTGTTTTTT	16	TRBJ2-2	-	TRBV14	-
CASSLRGPTDNEQFF	TGTGCCAGCAGTTTACGGGGACCGACCGACAATGAGCAGTTCTTC	15	TRBJ2-1	-	TRBV27	-
CASSPSSNNEQFF	TGCGCCAGCAGCCCTAGCTCGAACAATGAGCAGTTCTTC	13	TRBJ2-1	-	TRBV4-1	-
CASSLGSAGGGETQYF	TGTGCCAGCAGTTTAGGTTCGGCGGGAGGCGGGGAGACCCAGTACTTC	16	TRBJ2-5	TRBD2	TRBV28	-
CASRGGSYEQYF	TGTGCCAGCAGGGGCGGCTCCTACGAGCAGTACTTC	12	TRBJ2-7	-	TRBV28	few
CASSPGTSGPAYNEQFF	TGTGCCAGCAGTCCCGGGACTAGCGGGCCTGCCTACAATGAGCAGTTCTTC	17	TRBJ2-1	TRBD2	TRBV27	-
CASSFSGYEQYF	TGTGCCAGCAGTTTCTCGGGGTACGAGCAGTACTTC	12	TRBJ2-7	-	TRBV28	-
CASSPRIGRAYGYTF	TGTGCCAGCAGCCCCAGGATAGGCAGGGCCTATGGCTACACCTTC	15	TRBJ1-2	-	TRBV7-8	-
CASSLGDPREKLFF	TGTGCCAGCAGCTTGGGTGACCCAAGAGAAAAACTGTTTTTT	14	TRBJ1-4	-	TRBV5-6	-
CASSLGLAGSDEQFF	TGTGCCAGCAGCTTAGGGCTAGCGGGGTCGGATGAGCAGTTCTTC	15	TRBJ2-1	TRBD2	TRBV7-3	-
CASSHGFTGELFF	TGCGCCAGCAGCCATGGGTTCACCGGGGAGCTGTTTTTT	13	TRBJ2-2	-	TRBV4-1	-
CASRPPSRDWDRDEQFF	TGTGCCAGCAGACCACCAAGCCGGGACTGGGATCGCGATGAGCAGTTCTTC	17	TRBJ2-1	-	TRBV27	-
CASSYSWEGGQPQHF	TGTGCCAGCAGTTACTCCTGGGAGGGGGGACAGCCCCAGCATTTT	15	TRBJ1-5	-	TRBV6-5	-
CASSLPRLAGGPNEQFF	TGTGCCAGCAGTTTACCGCGACTAGCGGGAGGGCCCAATGAGCAGTTCTTC	17	TRBJ2-1	TRBD2	TRBV28	-
CATSRPPPGANTEAFF	TGTGCCACCAGCAGACCCCCGCCTGGGGCAAACACTGAAGCTTTCTTT	16	TRBJ1-1	-	TRBV15	-
CASSQENRGLNTEAFF	TGTGCCAGCAGCCAAGAAAACAGGGGCTTGAACACTGAAGCTTTCTTT	16	TRBJ1-1	TRBD1	TRBV14	once
CASGSRGAPYSNQPQHF	TGTGCCAGCGGTAGCAGGGGCGCTCCATATAGCAATCAGCCCCAGCATTTT	17	TRBJ1-5	-	TRBV27	-
CASSPSGGSATNEKLFF	TGTGCCAGCAGCCCGTCCGGGGGTTCGGCAACTAATGAAAAACTGTTTTTT	17	TRBJ1-4	-	TRBV5-8	-
CASRPALWALNEQFF	TGTGCCAGCAGGCCGGCTTTGTGGGCTTTGAATGAGCAGTTCTTC	15	TRBJ2-1	-	TRBV28	-
CASSLARAGDGYTF	TGTGCCAGCAGCTTAGCGCGGGCAGGGGATGGCTACACCTTC	14	TRBJ1-2	-	TRBV7-9	-
CASSPQGLAGGVSPYEQYF	TGTGCCAGCAGCCCCCAAGGACTAGCGGGAGGTGTATCCCCCTACGAGCAGTACTTC	19	TRBJ2-7	TRBD2	TRBV7-9	-
CASSFTRAGDYEQYF	TGTGCCAGCAGTTTCACCCGGGCAGGGGACTACGAGCAGTACTTC	15	TRBJ2-7	-	TRBV27	-
CASSSPLAGGTDTQYF	TGTGCCAGCAGTTCCCCACTAGCGGGGGGCACAGATACGCAGTATTTT	16	TRBJ2-3	TRBD2	TRBV27	-
CASRARKGTGSYEQYF	TGTGCCAGCAGGGCCCGTAAGGGGACAGGATCCTACGAGCAGTACTTC	16	TRBJ2-7	TRBD1	TRBV2	-
CASSLDLQGVQPQHF	TGTGCCAGCAGTTTAGATTTACAGGGCGTTCAGCCCCAGCATTTT	15	TRBJ1-5	-	TRBV28	-
CASSLTPVFGYTF	TGTGCCAGCAGCTTGACCCCAGTCTTTGGCTACACCTTC	13	TRBJ1-2	-	TRBV5-4	-
CASTVEGRGNEQFF	TGTGCCAGCACCGTCGAGGGCCGGGGCAATGAGCAGTTCTTC	14	TRBJ2-1	-	TRBV9	-
CASSSRDRDEQYF	TGCGCCAGCAGCTCCCGAGACAGGGACGAGCAGTACTTC	13	TRBJ2-7	TRBD1	TRBV5-1	-
CASSSPLHRSNEQFF	TGTGCCAGCAGCTCGCCGCTCCACCGCTCCAATGAGCAGTTCTTC	15	TRBJ2-1	-	TRBV2	-